This T cell receptor beta chain is drawn from a study of CD8 T cells in ankylosing spondylitis. Findings and caveats of the study: Fewer than 10 highly homologous variants made up a TCR beta motif that seemed to typify ankylosing spondylitis blood. Disease-linked clones were reportedly significantly enriched in matched ankylosing spondylitis synovial fluid. Some motif variants had been reported before (in reactive arthritis synovial fluid and blood).

TCRdb re-derived calls from the 5' RACE reads in MiXCR, one entry per CDR3 protein. Of about 800,000 distinct CDR3 sequences listed, 12% were seen once; the top ten hold approximately 0.51%. Trimming took 6 bases from V and 5 from J; bases not matched to a gene: 9. Germline CDR1 is SGHDT and CDR2 is YYEEEE. The CDR3 sequence is 14 residues long. As to this clonotype: No antigen is known for it.

Material for sequencing was blood, either unsorted or a sorted T cell fraction (not recorded which). This sequence was found in a male donor with ankylosing spondylitis. The chain uses TRBV5-6 and TRBJ2-3, with 7 bases lining up with TRBD2. CDR3 in amino acids: CASTPGVAGDTQYF. CDR3 DNA sequence: TGTGCCAGCACCCCCGGGGTAGCGGGAGATACGCAGTATTTT.